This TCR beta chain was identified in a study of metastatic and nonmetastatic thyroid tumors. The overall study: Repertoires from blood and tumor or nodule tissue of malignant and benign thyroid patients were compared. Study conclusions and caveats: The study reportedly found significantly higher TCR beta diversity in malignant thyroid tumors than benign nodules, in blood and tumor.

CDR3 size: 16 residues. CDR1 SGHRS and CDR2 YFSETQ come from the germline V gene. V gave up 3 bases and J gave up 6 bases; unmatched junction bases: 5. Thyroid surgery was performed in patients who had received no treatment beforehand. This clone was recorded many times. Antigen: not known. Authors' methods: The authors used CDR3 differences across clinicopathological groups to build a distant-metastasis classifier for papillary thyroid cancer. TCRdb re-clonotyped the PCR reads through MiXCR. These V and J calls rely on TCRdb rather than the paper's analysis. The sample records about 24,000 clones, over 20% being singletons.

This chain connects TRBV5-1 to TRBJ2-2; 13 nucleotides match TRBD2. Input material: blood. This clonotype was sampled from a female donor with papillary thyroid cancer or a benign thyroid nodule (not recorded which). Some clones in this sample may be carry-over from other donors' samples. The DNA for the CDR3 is TGCGCCAGCAGCTATGGACTAGCGGGAGAGGCCGGGGAGCTGTTTTTT. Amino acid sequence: CASSYGLAGEAGELFF. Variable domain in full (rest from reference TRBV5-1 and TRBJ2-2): KAGVTQTPRYLIKTRGQQVTLSCSPISGHRSVSWYQQTPGQGLQFLFEYFSETQRNKGNFPGRFSGRQFSNSRSEMNVSTLELGDSALYLCASSYGLAGEAGELFFGEGSRLTVL.